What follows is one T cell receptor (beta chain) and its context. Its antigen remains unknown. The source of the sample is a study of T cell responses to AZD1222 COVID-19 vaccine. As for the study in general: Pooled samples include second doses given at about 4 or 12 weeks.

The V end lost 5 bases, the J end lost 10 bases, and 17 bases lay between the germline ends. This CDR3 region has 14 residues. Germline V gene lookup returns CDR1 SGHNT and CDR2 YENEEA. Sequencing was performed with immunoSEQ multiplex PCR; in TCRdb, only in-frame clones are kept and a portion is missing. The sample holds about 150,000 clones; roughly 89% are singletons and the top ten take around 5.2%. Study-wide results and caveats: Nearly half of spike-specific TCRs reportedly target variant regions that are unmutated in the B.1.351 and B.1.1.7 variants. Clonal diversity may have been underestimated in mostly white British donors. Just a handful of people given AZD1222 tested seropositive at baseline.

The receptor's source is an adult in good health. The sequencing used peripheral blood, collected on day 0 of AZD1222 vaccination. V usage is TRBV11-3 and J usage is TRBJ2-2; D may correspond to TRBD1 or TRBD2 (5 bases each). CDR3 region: CASSQRLGREELFF. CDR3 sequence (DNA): TGTGCCAGCAGCCAACGGTTGGGACGAGAGGAGCTGTTTTTT.